This T cell receptor (beta chain) was documented in a study of shared clonotypes between healthy human individuals. Overall study context: A donor's plate count was three for CD4 naive and three for CD4 memory; CD8 naive had two and CD8 memory one.

In the source study's methods: Junction-only immunoSEQ sequences carried no quality scores, so filtering differed. Here immunoSEQ multiplex PCR was the method, and the copy in TCRdb shows in-frame clones only, minus some. That table supplies the V and J calls and clone size; D and trimming were determined from the DNA. The sample yields about 2.5 million clones, 85% to 95% seen once. A note on this clone: The antigen is not known.

Study observations and caveats: Naive subsets tended to show greater estimated richness than memory subsets.

Trimming removed 7 bases from V and 3 bases from J, with 12 bases in between. Per the germline V gene, CDR1 is LNHDA and CDR2 is SQIVND (reference sequence). The CDR3 is 14 amino acids. The study enrolled healthy HIV-negative adults without recent acute infections or vaccinations as donors. The specimen was naive CD4+ T cells from PBMCs. Documented subset: CD45RA+ positively selected. The TCR comes from a man between 18 and 29 years old in good health. Some clones in this sample may be carry-over from other donors' samples. V and J are TRBV19 and TRBJ2-2; D uncertain. This CDR3 reads CASMLNGYTGELFF. The DNA of the CDR3 is TGTGCCAGTATGCTAAATGGTTACACCGGGGAGCTGTTTTTT.